This T cell receptor beta chain was sequenced for a study of shared clonotypes between healthy human individuals. Assay: immunoSEQ multiplex PCR; the TCRdb copy retains only in-frame clones and omits some. The sample gives approximately 2,000,000 clones, 90% to 95% of which show up once; 1.5% to 2% is in the top ten. Terminally differentiated effector memory CD45RA+ cells were left out of the naive CD8 fraction, which was CD45RO-negative and positively selected for CCR7. Trimming left V 2 bases short and J 4 bases short, with 17 bases between. CDR1 KGHSH and CDR2 LQKENI come from the germline V gene. The CDR3 is 16 amino acids.

V gene TRBV18 combines with J gene TRBJ2-5, with a tentative D call TRBD2 (7 bases). The clonotype comes from a man younger than 30 in good health. Some clones in this sample may be carry-over from other donors' samples. Sample: naive CD8+ T cells from PBMCs. CDR3: CASSPNPAGARETQYF. The CDR3 coding sequence is TGTGCCAGCTCACCAAACCCCGCGGGGGCCAGAGAGACCCAGTACTTC.